The sequence of this TCR beta chain was determined in a study of patients with pleural tuberculosis (dated by TCRdb to the mid-2010s). As a fraction of the sample, this clonotype is medium-sized (0.01 to 0.1%). The antigen it binds to is not known. No much larger clone exists at a distance of one base, and base qualities are not known. Sequencing was performed on an Illumina Genome Analyzer IIx. TCRdb trimmed the raw reads at Q25, called clones with MiXCR and kept productive beta chains. For every CDR3 protein sequence, its rows merge into one entry that carries the most common genes and DNA. The sample contains almost 30,000 distinct CDR3 sequences, 15% to 20% of them found a single time. The ten top clones hold 3.5% of the sample. The CDR3, from cysteine to phenylalanine, totals 14 residues. The only DNA kept is the CDR3, 42 bases in frame from the first base. Trimming at the junction amounts to 3 bases on V and 7 bases on J, and the germline ends lie 10 bases apart. The germline V gene (reference sequence) provides CDR1 MNHEY and CDR2 SMNVEV.

This clonotype originated in a human donor with pleural tuberculosis. The chain joins TRBV27 to TRBJ1-6, and possibly TRBD1, on 5 matching bases. The sample comprised peripheral blood. CDR3 region: CASSLSGGNSPLHF. The nucleotide sequence is given as TGTGCCAGCAGTTTGTCGGGGGGGAATTCACCCCTCCACTTT.